These 2 T cell receptor beta chains were all obtained from the same sample, sequenced in a study of graft-versus-host responses after intestinal transplantation. What these receptors recognize is not known. Sequenced by immunoSEQ multiplex PCR; TCRdb stores in-frame clones only, minus some. The table includes 84,000 or so clones, about four fifths detected once. The starting material was unstimulated CD4+ T cells sorted from spleen or lymph node cells, obtained before intestinal transplant. The receptors were sampled from a human donor who received an intestinal transplant.

The chain combines TRBV29-1 with TRBJ2-1; no clear D. CDR3 length: 12 amino acids. CDR1 is SQVTM and CDR2 is ANQGSEA in the germline V gene. Trimming shortened V by 4 bases and J by 4 bases, and 8 bases separated the two germline ends. DNA for the CDR3: TGCAGCGTTGCGGTTTTGTACAATGAGCAGTTCTTC. This codes for CSVAVLYNEQFF.

This CDR3 reads CASSLEAMEQTKQYF. The CDR3, as DNA: TGTGCCAGCAGCTTAGAGGCCATGGAACAGACTAAGCAGTACTTC. This chain uses TRBV11-2 with TRBJ2-7, with a weak D call TRBD2 (5 bases). CDR3 size: 15 residues. V gave up 0 bases and J gave up 8 bases, with 17 bases separating them. Germline V gives CDR1 SGHAT, CDR2 FQNNGV.